The rows below give T cell receptor beta chains drawn from one sample of a study of cytomegalovirus exposure and HLA in healthy donors. The repertoire was sequenced with immunoSEQ multiplex PCR; TCRdb's copy has only in-frame clones and lacks some. Of 240,000 or so clones in the sample, more than 75% were seen once. Input material: PBMCs. All receptors come from a woman in her twenties or thirties in good health and CMV-seropositive. The CDR3 runs from the conserved cysteine through the conserved F or W. D genes are given only for firm matches. Only part of the rows carry a size: once, few, many, or a class if the clone is expanded.

TRBJ1-1 | TRBV19 | . | . | CASSLKTDLNTEAFF | TGTGCCAGTAGTCTGAAGACAGATTTGAACACTGAAGCTTTCTTT
TRBJ1-2 | TRBV30 | TRBD1 | few | CAWRKQGGYGYTF | TGTGCCTGGAGGAAACAGGGGGGCTATGGCTACACCTTC
TRBJ1-2 | TRBV19 | . | . | CASRRSLGDGYTF | TGTGCCAGCCGTAGGTCCTTAGGGGATGGCTACACCTTC
TRBJ1-2 | TRBV18 | . | . | CASSPPAQSINYGYTF | TGTGCCAGCTCACCACCGGCCCAGTCGATAAACTATGGCTACACCTTC
TRBJ2-5 | TRBV5-1 | . | . | CASSTDGRGRRGETQYF | TGCGCCAGCAGTACGGATGGCCGGGGTAGAAGGGGGGAGACCCAGTACTTC
TRBJ1-2 | TRBV5-5 | TRBD1 | . | CASSRDTGDYGYTF | TGTGCCAGCAGCCGCGATACAGGGGACTATGGCTACACCTTC
TRBJ2-7 | TRBV25-1 | TRBD1 | . | CASSARDRVPYEQYF | TGTGCCAGCAGTGCCCGGGACAGGGTGCCCTACGAGCAGTACTTC
TRBJ2-1 | TRBV5-4 | TRBD2 | . | CASSPGTSGPRSNNEQFF | TGTGCCAGCAGCCCGGGGACTAGCGGGCCCCGCTCAAACAATGAGCAGTTCTTC
TRBJ2-1 | TRBV18 | TRBD1 | . | CASYPIQGAGYNEQFF | TGTGCCAGCTATCCGATACAGGGGGCCGGCTACAATGAGCAGTTCTTC
TRBJ2-5 | TRBV21-1 | . | . | CASSKFSDQTGGQETQYF | TGTGCCAGCAGCAAATTTTCCGACCAGACAGGGGGCCAAGAGACCCAGTACTTC
TRBJ1-1 | TRBV13 | . | . | CASSFDRTRGTEAFF | TGTGCCAGCAGCTTTGACAGGACCCGGGGCACTGAAGCTTTCTTT
TRBJ2-1 | TRBV27 | TRBD2 | . | CASSPPPWTSGRADVPQFF | TGTGCCAGCAGTCCACCACCTTGGACTAGCGGGAGGGCCGACGTACCCCAGTTCTTC
TRBJ1-1 | TRBV28 | . | . | CASASGSGATEAFF | TGTGCCAGTGCGTCGGGCTCTGGGGCCACTGAAGCTTTCTTT
TRBJ2-7 | TRBV27 | TRBD2 | . | CASSIIAGGILYEQYF | TGTGCCAGCAGTATCATAGCGGGAGGGATACTGTACGAGCAGTACTTC
TRBJ1-5 | TRBV19 | . | few | CASSIPGGQPQHF | TGTGCCAGTAGTATCCCGGGTGGTCAGCCCCAGCATTTT
TRBJ2-2 | TRBV27 | TRBD2 | . | CASSLGTSGATGELFF | TGTGCCAGCAGTCTAGGGACTAGCGGAGCCACCGGGGAGCTGTTTTTT
TRBJ2-5 | TRBV13 | TRBD2 | . | CASSLQLAGASETQYF | TGTGCCAGCAGCTTACAGCTAGCGGGAGCAAGCGAGACCCAGTACTTC
TRBJ2-7 | TRBV7-2 | TRBD2 | once | CASSGERTSGNYEQYF | TGTGCCAGCAGCGGGGAAAGGACTAGCGGAAACTACGAGCAGTACTTC
TRBJ2-1 | TRBV4-1 | . | . | CASSQEMSSYNEQFF | TGCGCCAGCAGCCAAGAGATGAGCTCCTACAATGAGCAGTTCTTC
TRBJ2-3 | TRBV9 | TRBD2 | . | CASSVAREGQTDTQYF | TGTGCCAGCAGCGTAGCGAGGGAGGGCCAAACAGATACGCAGTATTTT
TRBJ1-1 | TRBV6-1 | . | . | CASSERGGKAFF | TGTGCCAGCAGTGAAAGGGGGGGCAAAGCTTTCTTT
TRBJ2-5 | TRBV30 | TRBD1 | . | CAWSGDRLQETQYF | TGTGCCTGGAGTGGGGACAGGTTACAAGAGACCCAGTACTTC
TRBJ1-1 | TRBV5-4 | . | . | CASSLGVTEAFF | TGTGCCAGCAGCTTGGGCGTCACTGAAGCTTTCTTT
TRBJ1-2 | TRBV6-5 | . | . | CASRTQGFGYTF | TGTGCCAGCAGGACTCAGGGGTTTGGCTACACCTTC
TRBJ1-3 | TRBV4-1 | . | . | CASSQGQGHSGNTIYF | TGCGCCAGCAGCCAAGGACAAGGCCACTCTGGAAACACCATATATTTT